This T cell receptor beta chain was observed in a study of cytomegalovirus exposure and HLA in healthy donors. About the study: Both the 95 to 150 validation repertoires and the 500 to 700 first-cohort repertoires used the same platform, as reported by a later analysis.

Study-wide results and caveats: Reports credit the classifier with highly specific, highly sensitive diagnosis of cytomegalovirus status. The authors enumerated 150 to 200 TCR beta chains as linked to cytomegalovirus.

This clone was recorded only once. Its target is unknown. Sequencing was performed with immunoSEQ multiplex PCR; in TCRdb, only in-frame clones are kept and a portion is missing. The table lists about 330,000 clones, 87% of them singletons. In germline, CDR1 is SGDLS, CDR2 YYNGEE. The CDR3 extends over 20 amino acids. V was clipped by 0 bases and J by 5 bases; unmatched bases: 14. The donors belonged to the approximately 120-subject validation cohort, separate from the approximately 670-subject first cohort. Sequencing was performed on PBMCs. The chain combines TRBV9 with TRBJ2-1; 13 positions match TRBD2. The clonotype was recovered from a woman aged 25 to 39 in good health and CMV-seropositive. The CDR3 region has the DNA TGTGCCAGCAGCGTAGCCAAACTAGCGGGGGGGCCCCAAACCCACAATGAGCAGTTCTTC. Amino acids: CASSVAKLAGGPQTHNEQFF. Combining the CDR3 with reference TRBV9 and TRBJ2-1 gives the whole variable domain DSGVTQTPKHLITATGQRVTLRCSPRSGDLSVYWYQQSLDQGLQFLIQYYNGEERAKGNILERFSAQQFPDLHSELNLSSLELGDSALYFCASSVAKLAGGPQTHNEQFFGPGTRLTVL.